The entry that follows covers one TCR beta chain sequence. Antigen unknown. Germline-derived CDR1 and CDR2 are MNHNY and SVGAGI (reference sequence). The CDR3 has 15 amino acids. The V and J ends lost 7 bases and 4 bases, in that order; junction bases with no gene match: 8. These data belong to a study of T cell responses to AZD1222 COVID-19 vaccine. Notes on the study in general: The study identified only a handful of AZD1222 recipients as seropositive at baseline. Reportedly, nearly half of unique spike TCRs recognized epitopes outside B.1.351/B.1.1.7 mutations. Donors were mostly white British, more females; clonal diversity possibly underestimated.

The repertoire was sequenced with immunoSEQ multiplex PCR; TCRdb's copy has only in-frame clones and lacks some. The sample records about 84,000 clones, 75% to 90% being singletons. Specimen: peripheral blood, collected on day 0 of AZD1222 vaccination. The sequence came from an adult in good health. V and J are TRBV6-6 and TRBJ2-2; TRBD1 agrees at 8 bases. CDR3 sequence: CASTKGQGGTGELFF. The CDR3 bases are TGTGCCAGCACTAAAGGACAGGGAGGCACCGGGGAGCTGTTTTTT.